This T cell receptor beta chain was retrieved from a study of radiation and T cells in renal cell carcinoma (dated by TCRdb to about 2020). Concerning the study at large: The samples were drawn from a clinical trial, where primary renal cell carcinomas were treated with 15 Gy of stereotactic body radiation therapy and then removed by nephrectomy 4 weeks afterward. Across all 55 or so samples, several million unique CDR3 nucleotide sequences encoding around 2,500,000 unique CDR3 amino acid sequences were identified. TCR beta sequencing covered 53 samples in total, comprising some 25 tumors and roughly 27 peripheral blood samples.

A word on this clone: Its target antigen remains unknown. Base qualities are not provided; no much larger clone lies one nucleotide away.

This specimen's time point label, interpreted: blood 2 weeks post-SBRT. The sample's treatment or condition, from its label and the paper: 15 Gy SBRT to primary tumor, nephrectomy 4 weeks later. Serial peripheral blood from radiation-treated patients was sampled at baseline, 2 weeks and 4 weeks after SBRT to track tumor-enriched clonotypes. All patients had renal cell carcinoma with clear cell pathology. The QIAamp DNA Blood Mini Kit (Qiagen) was used to prepare genomic DNA for TCR sequencing. Samples were included in the analyses only if all quality control checks were passed. The CDR3 starts with the cysteine, ends with the phenylalanine, and has 12 residues. Only CDR3 DNA remains: 36 bases, in frame from the first base. The V end loses 5 bases and the J end loses 2 bases, and a stretch of 6 bases separates them. The germline V gene specifies SGHVS as CDR1 and FQNEAQ as CDR2. Following the manufacturer's recommendations, the immunoSEQ kit was used to generate TCR beta libraries from genomic DNA. Library preparation used a first multiplex PCR with proprietary primers, then a second PCR adding unique barcodes, with bead cleanups after each round. Each sample batch included a kit-provided positive control reaction and a negative control reaction. The final libraries were assessed on an Agilent 4200 TapeStation D1000 ScreenTape, pooled by volume, and quantified by qPCR. Sequencing was performed on an Illumina NextSeq500 with a MidOutput 150-cycle cartridge, and 156 Read1 and 15 Index1 cycles were run with kit custom primers. The pooled library was loaded at 0.75 to 1 pM with a roughly 20% PhiX control spike-in. The paper's processing steps were these. Vendor-processed data were analyzed in R, and a clonotype was defined as all T cells sharing the same CDR3 nucleotide sequence. In the clone abundance analyses, frequencies were normalized to the 10,000 most abundant clones in each sample. Public T cell clones, averaging fewer than five per sample, were removed before analysis. A difference in abundance of at least 32-fold between compartments was used to define tumor-enriched and baseline blood-enriched clonotypes. A beta-binomial differential abundance model was used to identify clonotypes that were expanded or contracted between blood time points. Tumor-blood repertoire similarity was measured with the Baroni-Urbani and Buser coefficient, and group comparisons used two-tailed Wilcoxon tests in R. Held by TCRdb, this immuneACCESS table contains in-frame sequences only and omits some clones. Under half of the omission traces to an unresolved V gene where checked; the cause of the rest is unknown. D and trimming come from the DNA, and the V and J calls and clone size come from that table. The sample contains around 130,000 clones, 88% of them found a single time. The top ten constitute approximately 6% of the sample.

Summary of the overall study and its limitations: Because pretreatment tumor biopsies were not available, the baseline intratumoral presence of clonotypes could not be determined. An increase in top tumor clonotypes in blood was observed from baseline to 2 weeks post-radiation, followed by contraction by 4 weeks, which was taken to suggest transient expansion of tumor-resident clones. Blood repertoire dynamics were not followed beyond 4 weeks after treatment. Effects of radiation dose or scheduling on the TCR repertoire could not be addressed with the single-armed trial design.

The source is a woman in her 70s with renal cell carcinoma. Sequencing used blood, obtained from a patient whose treatment included radiotherapy and nephrectomy. The chain joins TRBV7-8 to TRBJ1-1, with the D gene too uncertain to name. The CDR3 corresponds to CASSRQNTEAFF. The DNA reads as follows: TGTGCCAGCAGCCGACAAAACACTGAAGCTTTCTTT. Supplemented by the reference TRBV7-8 and TRBJ1-1 proteins around the CDR3, the complete variable domain is GAGVSQSPRYKVAKRGQDVALRCDPISGHVSLFWYQQALGQGPEFLTYFQNEAQLDKSGLPSDRFFAERPEGSVSTLKIQRTQQEDSAVYLCASSRQNTEAFFGQGTRLTVV.